This TCR beta chain was observed in a study of T cell repertoires in cytomegalovirus infection. At the level of the study: Indications came from public TCR beta signatures; they pointed to CMV infection and to a matching HLA type.

Using its own MiXCR run on the reads, TCRdb lists one record per CDR3 protein. This sample has about 130,000 distinct CDR3 sequences, with more than 20% found just once. A note on this clonotype: The antigen remains undetermined.

Notes on the study in general: Identification of carriers of CMV plus the relevant HLA was achieved through cumulative public TCR beta family frequency. Ex vivo, HLA-C-restricted CMV-specific TCR beta clonotypes prevailed over the rest of the response.

V dropped 1 base and J dropped 12 bases, with 13 bases sitting between them. This CDR3 is 12 amino acids long. Sequenced input: PBMCs, sequenced either directly or after in vitro stimulation (not recorded which). The sequence was obtained from a human donor in good health (CMV status not recorded). Some clones in this sample may be carry-over from other donors' samples. The chain carries TRBV12-3 or TRBV12-4 and TRBJ2-7, with D unresolved. CDR3 region: CASSLGGIMGYF. Here the CDR3 DNA reads TGTGCCAGCAGTTTAGGGGGTATAATGGGGTACTTC.